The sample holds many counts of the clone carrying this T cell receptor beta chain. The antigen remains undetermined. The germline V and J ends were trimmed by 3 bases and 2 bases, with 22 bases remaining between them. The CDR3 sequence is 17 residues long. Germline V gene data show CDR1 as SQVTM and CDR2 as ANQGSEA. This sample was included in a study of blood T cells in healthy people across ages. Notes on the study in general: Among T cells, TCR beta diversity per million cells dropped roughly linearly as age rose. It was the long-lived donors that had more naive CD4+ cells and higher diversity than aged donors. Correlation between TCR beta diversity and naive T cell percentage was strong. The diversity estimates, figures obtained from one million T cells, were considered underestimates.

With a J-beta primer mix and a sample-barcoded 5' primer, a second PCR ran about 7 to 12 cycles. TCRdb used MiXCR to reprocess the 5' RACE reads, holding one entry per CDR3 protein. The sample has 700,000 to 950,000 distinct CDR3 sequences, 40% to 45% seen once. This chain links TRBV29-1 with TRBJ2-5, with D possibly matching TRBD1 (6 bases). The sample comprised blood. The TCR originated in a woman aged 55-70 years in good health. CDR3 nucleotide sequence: TGCAGCGTTGATGGTTGGGCAGGGGTACCCCTACAAGAGACCCAGTACTTC. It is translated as CSVDGWAGVPLQETQYF.